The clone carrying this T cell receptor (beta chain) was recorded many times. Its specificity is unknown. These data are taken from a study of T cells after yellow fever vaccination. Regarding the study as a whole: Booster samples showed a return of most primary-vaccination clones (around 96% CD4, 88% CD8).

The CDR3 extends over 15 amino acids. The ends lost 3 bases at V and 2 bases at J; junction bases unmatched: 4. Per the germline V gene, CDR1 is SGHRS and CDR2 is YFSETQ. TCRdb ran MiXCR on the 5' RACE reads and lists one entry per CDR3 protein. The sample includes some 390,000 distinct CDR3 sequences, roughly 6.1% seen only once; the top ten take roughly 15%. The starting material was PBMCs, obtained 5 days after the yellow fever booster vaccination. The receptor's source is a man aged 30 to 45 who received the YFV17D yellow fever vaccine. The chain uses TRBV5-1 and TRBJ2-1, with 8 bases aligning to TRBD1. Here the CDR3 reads CASSSTGEAYNEQFF. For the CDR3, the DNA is TGCGCCAGCAGCTCGACAGGGGAGGCCTACAATGAGCAGTTCTTC. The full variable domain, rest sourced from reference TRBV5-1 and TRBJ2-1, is KAGVTQTPRYLIKTRGQQVTLSCSPISGHRSVSWYQQTPGQGLQFLFEYFSETQRNKGNFPGRFSGRQFSNSRSEMNVSTLELGDSALYLCASSSTGEAYNEQFFGPGTRLTVL.